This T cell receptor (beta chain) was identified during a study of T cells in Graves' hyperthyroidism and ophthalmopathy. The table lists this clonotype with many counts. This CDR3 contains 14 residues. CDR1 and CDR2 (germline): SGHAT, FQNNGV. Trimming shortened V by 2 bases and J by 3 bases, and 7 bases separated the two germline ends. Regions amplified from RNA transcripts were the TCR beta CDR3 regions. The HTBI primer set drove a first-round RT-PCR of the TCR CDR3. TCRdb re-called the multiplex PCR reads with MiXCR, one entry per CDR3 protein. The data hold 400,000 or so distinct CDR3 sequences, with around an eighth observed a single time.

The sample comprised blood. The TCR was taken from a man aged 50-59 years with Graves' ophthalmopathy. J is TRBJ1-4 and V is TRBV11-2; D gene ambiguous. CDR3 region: CASSLRPSNEKLFF. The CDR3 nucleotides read TGTGCCAGCAGCTTAAGGCCATCTAATGAAAAACTGTTTTTT.